This T cell receptor beta chain was retrieved from a study of T cell responses to AZD1222 COVID-19 vaccine. Here immunoSEQ multiplex PCR was the method, and the copy in TCRdb shows in-frame clones only, minus some. Of about 140,000 clones in the sample, 89% were seen once. In the case of this clone: Its specificity is unknown.

The length of the CDR3 is 17 residues. Germline values: CDR1 SGHDN, CDR2 FVKESK. With V trimmed by 0 bases and J by 5 bases, 7 bases remained unmatched. General study points: At baseline, just five or six AZD1222 recipients tested seropositive.

The TCR comes from an adult in good health. This specimen was peripheral blood, taken on day 0 of AZD1222 vaccination. J is TRBJ2-2 and V is TRBV14; 9 nucleotides line up with TRBD2. The CDR3 DNA sequence: TGTGCCAGCAGCCAAGATTTACTAGCGGGTGTTACCGGGGAGCTGTTTTTT. This translates into CASSQDLLAGVTGELFF.